This record concerns one T cell receptor (beta chain) sequence. The data belong to a study of blood T cell repertoires in COVID-19. Whole-study context: COVID-19 samples, acute and convalescent, were from the United States, Italy and Spain. PBMCs, B-cell-depleted T cells, or T cells provided the cDNA or gDNA that made up the material.

Original handling: Nucleated cell counts were estimated from reference gene primer amplification. Data came from immunoSEQ multiplex PCR; TCRdb stores just in-frame clones and leaves some out. The D gene and trimming were derived from the DNA, and the V and J assignments and clone size from that table. The sample contains some 80,000 clones, about 83% of which appear only once. Sequenced input: peripheral blood. The receptor comes from a woman aged 80 or over with active or convalescent COVID-19.

The CDR3 protein is CATSDHPYGGKSTDTQYF. CDR3 sequence (DNA): TGTGCCACCAGTGATCACCCCTACGGGGGGAAAAGCACAGATACGCAGTATTTT. The chain joins TRBV24-1 to TRBJ2-3, with TRBD2 matching over 7 bases. With V trimmed by 3 bases and J by 0 bases, 11 bases remained unmatched. The CDR3 consists of 18 residues. Germline-derived CDR1 and CDR2 are KGHDR and SFDVKD.